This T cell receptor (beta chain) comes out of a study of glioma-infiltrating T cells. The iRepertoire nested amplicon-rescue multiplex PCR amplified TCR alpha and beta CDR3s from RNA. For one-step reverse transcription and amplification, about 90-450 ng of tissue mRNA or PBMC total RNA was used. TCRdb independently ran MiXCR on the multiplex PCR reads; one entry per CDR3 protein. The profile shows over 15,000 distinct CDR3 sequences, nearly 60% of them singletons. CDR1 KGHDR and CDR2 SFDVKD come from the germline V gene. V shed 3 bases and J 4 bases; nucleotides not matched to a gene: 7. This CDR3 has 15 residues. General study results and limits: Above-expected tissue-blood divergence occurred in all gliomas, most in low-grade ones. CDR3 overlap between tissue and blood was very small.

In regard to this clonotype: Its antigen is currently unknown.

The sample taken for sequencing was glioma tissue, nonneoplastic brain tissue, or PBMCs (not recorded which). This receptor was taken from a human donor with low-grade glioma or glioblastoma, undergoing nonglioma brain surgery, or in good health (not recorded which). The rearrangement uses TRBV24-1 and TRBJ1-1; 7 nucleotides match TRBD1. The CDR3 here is CATSDPTTGSTEAFF. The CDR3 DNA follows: TGTGCCACCAGTGATCCGACGACAGGGTCCACTGAAGCTTTCTTT.